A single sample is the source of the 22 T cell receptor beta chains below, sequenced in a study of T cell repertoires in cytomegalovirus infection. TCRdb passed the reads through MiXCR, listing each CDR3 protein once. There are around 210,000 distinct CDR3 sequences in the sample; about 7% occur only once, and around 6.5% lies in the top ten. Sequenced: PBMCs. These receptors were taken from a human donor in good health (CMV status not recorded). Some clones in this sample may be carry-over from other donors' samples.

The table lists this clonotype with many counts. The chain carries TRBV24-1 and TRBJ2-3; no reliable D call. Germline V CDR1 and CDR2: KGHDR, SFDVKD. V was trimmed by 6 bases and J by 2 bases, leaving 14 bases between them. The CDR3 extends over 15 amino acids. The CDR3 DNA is TGTGCCACCAGTAGAGGCTCGAGTATCACAGATACGCAGTATTTT. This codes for CATSRGSSITDTQYF.

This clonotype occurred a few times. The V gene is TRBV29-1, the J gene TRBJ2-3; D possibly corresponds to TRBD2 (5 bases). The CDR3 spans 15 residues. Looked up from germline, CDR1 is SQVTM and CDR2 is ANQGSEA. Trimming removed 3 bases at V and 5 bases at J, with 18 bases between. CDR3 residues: CSVEVLALGLDTQYF. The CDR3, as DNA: TGCAGCGTTGAGGTGCTAGCCCTGGGCCTAGATACGCAGTATTTT.

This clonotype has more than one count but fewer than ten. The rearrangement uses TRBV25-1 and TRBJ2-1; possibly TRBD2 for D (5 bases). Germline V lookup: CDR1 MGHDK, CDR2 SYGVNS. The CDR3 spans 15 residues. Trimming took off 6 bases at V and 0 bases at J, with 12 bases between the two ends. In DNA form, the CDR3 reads TGTGCCAGCAGGGACTCGACGAGCTCCTACAATGAGCAGTTCTTC. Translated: CASRDSTSSYNEQFF.

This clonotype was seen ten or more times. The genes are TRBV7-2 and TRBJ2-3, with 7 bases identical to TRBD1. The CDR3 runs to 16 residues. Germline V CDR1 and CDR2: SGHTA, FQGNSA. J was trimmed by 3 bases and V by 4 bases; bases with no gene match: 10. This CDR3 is CASSSLGQAGTDTQYF. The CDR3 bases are TGTGCCAGCAGCTCGCTTGGACAGGCAGGGACAGATACGCAGTATTTT.

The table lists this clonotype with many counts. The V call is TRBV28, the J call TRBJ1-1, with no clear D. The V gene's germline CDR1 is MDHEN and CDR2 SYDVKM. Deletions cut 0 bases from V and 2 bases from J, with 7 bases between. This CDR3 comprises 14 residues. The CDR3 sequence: CASSLWQVNTEAFF. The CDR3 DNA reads TGTGCCAGCAGTTTATGGCAGGTAAACACTGAAGCTTTCTTT.

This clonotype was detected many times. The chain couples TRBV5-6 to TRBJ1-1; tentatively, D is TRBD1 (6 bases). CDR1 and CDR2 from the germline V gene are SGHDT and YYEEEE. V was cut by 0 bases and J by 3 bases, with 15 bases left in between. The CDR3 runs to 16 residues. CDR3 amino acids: CASSLAERAGDTEAFF. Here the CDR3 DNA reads TGTGCCAGCAGCTTGGCCGAAAGGGCAGGGGACACTGAAGCTTTCTTT.

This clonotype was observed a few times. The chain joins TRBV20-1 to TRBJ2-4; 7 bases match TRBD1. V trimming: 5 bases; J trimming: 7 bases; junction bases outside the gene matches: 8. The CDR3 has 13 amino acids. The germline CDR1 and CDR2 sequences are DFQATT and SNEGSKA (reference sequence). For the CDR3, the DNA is TGCAGTGCTGGCCGACAGGGTGGGAACATTCAGTACTTC. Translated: CSAGRQGGNIQYF.

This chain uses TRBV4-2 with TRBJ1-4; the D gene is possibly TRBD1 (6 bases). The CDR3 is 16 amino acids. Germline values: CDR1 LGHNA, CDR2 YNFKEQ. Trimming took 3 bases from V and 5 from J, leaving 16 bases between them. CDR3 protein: CASSQPEQGANEKLFF. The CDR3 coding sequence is TGTGCCAGCAGCCAGCCAGAACAGGGAGCAAATGAAAAACTGTTTTTT.

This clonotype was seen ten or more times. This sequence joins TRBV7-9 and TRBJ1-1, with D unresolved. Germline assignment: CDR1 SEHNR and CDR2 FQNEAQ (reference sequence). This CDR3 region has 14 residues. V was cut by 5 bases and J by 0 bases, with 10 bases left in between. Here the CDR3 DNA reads TGTGCCAGCAGCGATATAGGGATGAACACTGAAGCTTTCTTT. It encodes CASSDIGMNTEAFF.

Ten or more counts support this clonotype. The CDR3 DNA reads as TGTGCCAGCAGCTATGTAGCGGGGATTAGCGAGCAGTACTTC. Its translation: CASSYVAGISEQYF. This chain links TRBV7-9 with TRBJ2-7; 8 bases are a match to TRBD2. This CDR3 spans 14 amino acids. Germline V CDR1 and CDR2: SEHNR, FQNEAQ (reference sequence). V was pared by 4 bases and J by 6 bases, with 8 bases of the junction left unmatched.

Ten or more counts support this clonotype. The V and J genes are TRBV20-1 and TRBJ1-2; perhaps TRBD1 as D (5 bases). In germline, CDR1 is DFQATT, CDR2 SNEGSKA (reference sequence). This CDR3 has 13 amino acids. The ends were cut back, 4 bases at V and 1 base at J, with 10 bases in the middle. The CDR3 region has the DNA TGCAGTGCTATGGGCAGGGATAACTATGGCTACACCTTC. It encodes CSAMGRDNYGYTF.

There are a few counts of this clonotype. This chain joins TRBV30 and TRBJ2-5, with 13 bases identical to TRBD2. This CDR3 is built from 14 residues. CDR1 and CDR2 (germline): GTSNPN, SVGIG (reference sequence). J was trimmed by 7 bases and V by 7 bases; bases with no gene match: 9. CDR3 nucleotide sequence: TGTGCCTCCGGACTAGCGGGGGTCCAGGGGACCCAGTACTTC. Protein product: CASGLAGVQGTQYF.

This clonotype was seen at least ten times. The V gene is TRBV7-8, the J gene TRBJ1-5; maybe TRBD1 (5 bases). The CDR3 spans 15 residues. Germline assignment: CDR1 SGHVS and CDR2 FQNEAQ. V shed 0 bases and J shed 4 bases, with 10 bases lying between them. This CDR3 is CASSLAGPLNQPQHF. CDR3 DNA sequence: TGTGCCAGCAGCTTAGCGGGACCCTTGAATCAGCCCCAGCATTTT.

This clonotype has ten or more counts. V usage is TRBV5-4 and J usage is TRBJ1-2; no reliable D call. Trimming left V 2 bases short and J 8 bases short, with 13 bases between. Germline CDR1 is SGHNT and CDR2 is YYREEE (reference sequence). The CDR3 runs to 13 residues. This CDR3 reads CASSFDGGRGYTF. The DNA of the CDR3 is TGTGCCAGCAGCTTTGACGGCGGAAGGGGCTACACCTTC.

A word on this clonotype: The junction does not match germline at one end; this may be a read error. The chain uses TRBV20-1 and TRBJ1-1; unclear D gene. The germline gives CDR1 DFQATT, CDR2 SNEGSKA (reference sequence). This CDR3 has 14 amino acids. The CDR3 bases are TGCAGTGCTAGGGATCCGCGGGAGAACGCTGAAGCTTTCTTT. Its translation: CSARDPRENAEAFF.

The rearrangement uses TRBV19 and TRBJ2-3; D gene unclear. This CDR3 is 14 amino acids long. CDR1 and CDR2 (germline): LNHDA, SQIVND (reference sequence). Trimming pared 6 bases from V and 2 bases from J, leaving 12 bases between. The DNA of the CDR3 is TGTGCCAGTAGAGCTTGGGCCTTCACAGATACGCAGTATTTT. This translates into CASRAWAFTDTQYF. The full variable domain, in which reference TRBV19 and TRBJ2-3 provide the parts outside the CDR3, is DGGITQSPKYLFRKEGQNVTLSCEQNLNHDAMYWYRQDPGQGLRLIYYSQIVNDFQKGDIAEGYSVSREKKESFPLTVTSAQKNPTAFYLCASRAWAFTDTQYFGPGTRLTVL.

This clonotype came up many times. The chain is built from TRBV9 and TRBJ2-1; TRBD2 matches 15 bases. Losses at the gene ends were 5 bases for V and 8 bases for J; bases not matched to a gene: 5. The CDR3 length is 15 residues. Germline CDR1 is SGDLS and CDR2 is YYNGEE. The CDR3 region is CASRPGLAGGDEQFF. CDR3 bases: TGTGCCAGCAGACCGGGACTAGCGGGGGGAGATGAGCAGTTCTTC.

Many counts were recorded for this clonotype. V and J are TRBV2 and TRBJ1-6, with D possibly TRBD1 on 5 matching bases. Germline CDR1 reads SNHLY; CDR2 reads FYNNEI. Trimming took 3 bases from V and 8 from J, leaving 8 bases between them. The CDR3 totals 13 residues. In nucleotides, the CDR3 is TGTGCCAGCAGTGACTTGGGGGATTCACCCCTCCACTTT. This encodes CASSDLGDSPLHF.

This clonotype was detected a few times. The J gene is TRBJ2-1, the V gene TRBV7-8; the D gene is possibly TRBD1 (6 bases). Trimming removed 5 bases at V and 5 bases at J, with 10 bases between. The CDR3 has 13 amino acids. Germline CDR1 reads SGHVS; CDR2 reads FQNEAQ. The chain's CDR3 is CASSADRNNEQFF. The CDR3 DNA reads TGTGCCAGCAGCGCAGACAGGAACAATGAGCAGTTCTTC.

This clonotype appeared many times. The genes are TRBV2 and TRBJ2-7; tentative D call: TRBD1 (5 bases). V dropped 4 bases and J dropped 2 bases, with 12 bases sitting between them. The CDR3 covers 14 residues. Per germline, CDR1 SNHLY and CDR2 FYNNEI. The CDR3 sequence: CASSGTNRAYEQYF. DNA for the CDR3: TGTGCCAGCAGTGGGACAAATCGAGCCTACGAGCAGTACTTC.

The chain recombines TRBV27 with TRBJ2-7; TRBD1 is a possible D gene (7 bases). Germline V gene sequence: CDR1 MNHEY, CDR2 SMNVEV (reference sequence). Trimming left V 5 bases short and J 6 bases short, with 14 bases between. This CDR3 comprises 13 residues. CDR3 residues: CASSQGEDSEQYF. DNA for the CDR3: TGTGCCAGCAGTCAGGGGGAGGACTCCGAGCAGTACTTC.

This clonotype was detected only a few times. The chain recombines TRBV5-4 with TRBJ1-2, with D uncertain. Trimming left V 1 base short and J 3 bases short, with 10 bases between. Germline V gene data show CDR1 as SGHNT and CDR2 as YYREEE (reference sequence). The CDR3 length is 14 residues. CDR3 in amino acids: CASSLNYDDYGYTF. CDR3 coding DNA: TGTGCCAGCAGCTTGAATTACGATGACTATGGCTACACCTTC.